These T cell receptor beta chains were read from a single sample in a study of blood T cell repertoires in COVID-19. Sequenced by immunoSEQ multiplex PCR; TCRdb stores in-frame clones only, minus some. Found here are 150,000 to 200,000 clones, approximately 87% of them singletons; the top ten hold around 13%. Input material: peripheral blood. These receptor sequences come from a woman in her 70s with COVID-19, enrolled during active disease. CDR3s include the opening cysteine and the closing phenylalanine or tryptophan. The D gene is left open where the match is weak. Clone size appears in some rows only: once, few, many, or a class for an expanded clone.

TRBV10-3	TRBJ1-4	NA	TRBD1	CAISAGGRQGNEKLFF	TGTGCCATCAGTGCTGGGGGTCGACAGGGGAATGAAAAACTGTTTTTT
TRBV28	TRBJ1-3	NA	NA	CASSFERGYGNTIYF	TGTGCCAGCAGTTTTGAGCGGGGCTATGGAAACACCATATATTTT
TRBV2	TRBJ1-1	NA	TRBD1	CARGQENTEAFF	TGTGCCAGAGGACAGGAGAACACTGAAGCTTTCTTT
TRBV29-1	TRBJ1-2	NA	TRBD1	CSVEDRLLGTGGARGGYTF	TGCAGCGTTGAAGATCGATTATTGGGGACAGGGGGCGCAAGGGGCGGCTACACCTTC
TRBV11-3	TRBJ2-7	NA	NA	CASSLDSRSSYEQYF	TGTGCCAGCAGCTTAGACAGCCGGAGCTCCTACGAGCAGTACTTC
TRBV10-3	TRBJ1-1	NA	NA	CAISDVQGTEAFF	TGTGCCATCAGTGATGTACAGGGCACTGAAGCTTTCTTT
TRBV14	TRBJ1-2	NA	NA	CASSQAGAGYTF	TGTGCCAGCAGCCAAGCGGGAGCCGGCTACACCTTC
TRBV4-1	TRBJ2-2	NA	TRBD1	CASSQDGTGTPTGELFF	TGCGCCAGCAGCCAAGATGGGACAGGGACACCCACCGGGGAGCTGTTTTTT
TRBV4-2	TRBJ2-3	NA	TRBD1	CASSQNQGGQSTDTQYF	TGTGCCAGCAGCCAGAACCAAGGGGGACAGAGCACAGATACGCAGTATTTT
TRBV6-2/TRBV6-3	TRBJ2-7	once	TRBD2	CASSYSELAGVQTYEQYF	TGTGCCAGCAGTTACTCTGAACTAGCGGGAGTTCAAACCTACGAGCAGTACTTC
TRBV7-8	TRBJ1-1	NA	NA	CASSFQKNTEAFF	TGTGCCAGCAGCTTTCAGAAGAACACTGAAGCTTTCTTT
TRBV28	TRBJ1-2	NA	NA	CASSSRRYYGYTF	TGTGCCAGCAGTTCCCGCAGGTATTATGGCTACACCTTC
TRBV6-2/TRBV6-3	TRBJ2-7	NA	TRBD2	CASRPSGRTYEQYF	TGTGCCAGCAGGCCTAGCGGGAGGACCTACGAGCAGTACTTC
TRBV27	TRBJ1-1	NA	TRBD1	CASSFGGYRGFAFF	TGTGCCAGCAGTTTTGGGGGATACAGGGGATTTGCTTTCTTT
TRBV6-2/TRBV6-3	TRBJ2-7	few	TRBD2	CASSQGLAGGPEQYF	TGTGCCAGCAGTCAAGGACTAGCGGGAGGGCCCGAGCAGTACTTC
TRBV5-5	TRBJ2-1	NA	NA	CASSFGGGNNEQFF	TGTGCCAGCAGCTTTGGGGGCGGCAACAATGAGCAGTTCTTC
TRBV5-1	TRBJ2-1	once	NA	CASSQGGPEQFF	TGCGCCAGCAGCCAGGGGGGTCCTGAGCAGTTCTTC
TRBV28	TRBJ2-7	NA	NA	CASSLGGRAHEQYF	TGTGCCAGCAGTTTGGGGGGGCGCGCCCACGAGCAGTACTTC
TRBV5-1	TRBJ2-5	NA	TRBD2	CASSLPLAGEYKETQYF	TGCGCCAGCAGCTTGCCTCTAGCGGGAGAGTACAAAGAGACCCAGTACTTC
TRBV30	TRBJ2-7	NA	TRBD1	CAWSGGQGSEQYF	TGTGCCTGGAGCGGGGGACAGGGGAGCGAGCAGTACTTC
TRBV30	TRBJ1-4	NA	TRBD1	CACTQGGLYEKLFF	TGTGCCTGCACACAAGGGGGCCTGTATGAAAAACTGTTTTTT
TRBV5-1	TRBJ2-3	NA	TRBD2	CASATRLAGEPDTQYF	TGCGCCAGCGCAACTCGACTAGCGGGAGAACCAGATACGCAGTATTTT
TRBV6-5	TRBJ2-2	NA	NA	CASSYMRGPPHGELFF	TGTGCCAGCAGTTACATGCGGGGCCCCCCCCACGGGGAGCTGTTTTTT
TRBV27	TRBJ2-5	NA	TRBD2	CASSSPGTSGIVETQYF	TGTGCCAGCAGTTCCCCCGGGACTAGCGGCATCGTAGAGACCCAGTACTTC